This TCR beta chain comes out of a study of shared clonotypes between healthy human individuals. Study results and caveats: Sharing across a few donors was seen in approximately 5.2% of naive CD4 clonotypes. Relative to their counterparts shared across all four donors, non-shared clonotypes exhibited diminished generation probabilities.

The CDR3 is 15 residues long. V was trimmed by 7 bases and J by 5 bases, leaving 15 bases between them. CDR1 is MDHEN, CDR2 SYDVKM, per germline. This clone was counted only a few times. What it binds is not known. Genomic DNA of each subset was evenly split across several immunoSEQ plates. The data were produced by immunoSEQ multiplex PCR, yet TCRdb's version contains in-frame clones alone and is incomplete. This table has roughly 1,100,000 clones, about 80% appearing once. The V call is TRBV28, the J call TRBJ1-6; D perhaps matches TRBD1 (5 bases). What was sequenced was memory CD4+ T cells sorted from blood. Documented subset: CD45RA-negative fraction. This receptor was taken from a man younger than 35 in good health. CDR3 nucleotides: TGTGCCAGCAACCCAGCTGACAGAGATAATTCACCCCTCCACTTT. Translated, it gives CASNPADRDNSPLHF.